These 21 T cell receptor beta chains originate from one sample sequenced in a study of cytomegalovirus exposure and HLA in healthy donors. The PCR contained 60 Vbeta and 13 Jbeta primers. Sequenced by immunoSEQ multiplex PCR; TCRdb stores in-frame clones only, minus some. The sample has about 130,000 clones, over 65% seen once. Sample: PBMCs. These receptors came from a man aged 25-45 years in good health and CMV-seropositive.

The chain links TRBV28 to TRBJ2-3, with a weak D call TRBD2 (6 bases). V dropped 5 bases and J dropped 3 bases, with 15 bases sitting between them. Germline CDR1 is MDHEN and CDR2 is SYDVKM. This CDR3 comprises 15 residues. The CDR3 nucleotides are TGTGCCAGCAGTAGGTGGGGGGAGGAGACAGATACGCAGTATTTT. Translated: CASSRWGEETDTQYF.

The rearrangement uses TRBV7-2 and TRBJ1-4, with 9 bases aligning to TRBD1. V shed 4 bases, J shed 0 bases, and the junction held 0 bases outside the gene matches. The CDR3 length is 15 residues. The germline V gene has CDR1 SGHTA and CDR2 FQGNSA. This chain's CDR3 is CASSWTGATNEKLFF. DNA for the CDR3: TGTGCCAGCAGCTGGACAGGGGCAACTAATGAAAAACTGTTTTTT.

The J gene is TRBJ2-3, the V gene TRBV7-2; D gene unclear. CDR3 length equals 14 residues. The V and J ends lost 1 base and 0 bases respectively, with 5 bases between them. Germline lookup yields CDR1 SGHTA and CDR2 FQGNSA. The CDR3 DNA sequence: TGTGCCAGCAGCTTAGACTTTAGCACAGATACGCAGTATTTT. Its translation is CASSLDFSTDTQYF.

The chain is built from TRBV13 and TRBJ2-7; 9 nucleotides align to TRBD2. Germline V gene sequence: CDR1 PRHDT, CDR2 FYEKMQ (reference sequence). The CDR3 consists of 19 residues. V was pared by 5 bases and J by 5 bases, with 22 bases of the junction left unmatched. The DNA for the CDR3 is TGTGCCAGCAGCCTAGCAGGGCTAGCACCGGGACTAGCATGGAACGAGCAGTACTTC. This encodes CASSLAGLAPGLAWNEQYF. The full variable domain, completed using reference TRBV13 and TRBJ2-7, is AAGVIQSPRHLIKEKRETATLKCYPIPRHDTVYWYQQGPGQDPQFLISFYEKMQSDKGSIPDRFSAQQFSDYHSELNMSSLELGDSALYFCASSLAGLAPGLAWNEQYFGPGTRLTVT.

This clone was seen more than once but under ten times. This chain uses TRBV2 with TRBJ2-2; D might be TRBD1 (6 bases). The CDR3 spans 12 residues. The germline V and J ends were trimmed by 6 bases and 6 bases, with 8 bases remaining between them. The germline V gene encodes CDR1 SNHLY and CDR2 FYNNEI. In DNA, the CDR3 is TGTGCCAGCAGCGCAGGGGCCGGGGAGCTGTTTTTT. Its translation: CASSAGAGELFF.

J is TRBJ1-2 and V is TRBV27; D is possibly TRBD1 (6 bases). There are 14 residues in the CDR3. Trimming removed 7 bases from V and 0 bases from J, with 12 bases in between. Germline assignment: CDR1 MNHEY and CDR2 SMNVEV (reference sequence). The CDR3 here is CASTRTAANYGYTF. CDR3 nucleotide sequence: TGTGCCAGCACCCGGACAGCCGCTAACTATGGCTACACCTTC.

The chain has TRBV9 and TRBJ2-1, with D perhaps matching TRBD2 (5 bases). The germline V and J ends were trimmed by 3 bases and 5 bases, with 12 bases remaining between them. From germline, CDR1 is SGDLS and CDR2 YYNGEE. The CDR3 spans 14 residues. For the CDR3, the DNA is TGTGCCAGCAGCGCGAGGGTGGCGGACAATGAGCAGTTCTTC. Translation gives CASSARVADNEQFF. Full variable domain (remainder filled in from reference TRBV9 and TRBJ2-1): DSGVTQTPKHLITATGQRVTLRCSPRSGDLSVYWYQQSLDQGLQFLIQYYNGEERAKGNILERFSAQQFPDLHSELNLSSLELGDSALYFCASSARVADNEQFFGPGTRLTVL.

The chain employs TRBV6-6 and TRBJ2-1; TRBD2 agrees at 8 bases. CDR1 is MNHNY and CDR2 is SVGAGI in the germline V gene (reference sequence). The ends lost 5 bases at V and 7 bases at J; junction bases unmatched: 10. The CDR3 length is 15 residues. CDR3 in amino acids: CASSRTSPSGNEQFF. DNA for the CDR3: TGTGCCAGCAGTAGGACTAGCCCGAGTGGTAATGAGCAGTTCTTC.

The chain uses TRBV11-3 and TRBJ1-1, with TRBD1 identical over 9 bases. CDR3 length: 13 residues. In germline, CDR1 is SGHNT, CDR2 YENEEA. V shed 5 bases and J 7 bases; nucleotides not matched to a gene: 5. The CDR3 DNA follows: TGTGCCAGCAGCCCTGGGACAGGGCTTGAAGCTTTCTTT. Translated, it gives CASSPGTGLEAFF.

The CDR3 region is CAINGKEGEETQYF. The CDR3 DNA is TGTGCCATCAATGGAAAGGAAGGAGAAGAGACCCAGTACTTC. The V and J genes are TRBV10-3 and TRBJ2-5; D gene uncertain. V was trimmed by 7 bases and J by 3 bases, leaving 15 bases between them. The CDR3 runs to 14 residues. The V gene's germline CDR1 is ENHRY and CDR2 SYGVKD.

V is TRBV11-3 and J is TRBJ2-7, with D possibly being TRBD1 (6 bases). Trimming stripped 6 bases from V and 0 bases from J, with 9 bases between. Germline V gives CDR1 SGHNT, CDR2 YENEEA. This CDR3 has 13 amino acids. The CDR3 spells CASSPGASYEQYF. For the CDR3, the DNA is TGTGCCAGCAGTCCAGGGGCCTCCTACGAGCAGTACTTC.

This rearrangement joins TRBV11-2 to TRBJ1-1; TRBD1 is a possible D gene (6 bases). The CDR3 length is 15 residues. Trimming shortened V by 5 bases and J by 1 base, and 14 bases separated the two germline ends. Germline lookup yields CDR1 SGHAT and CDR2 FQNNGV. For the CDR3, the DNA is TGTGCCAGCAGCCCGACGGGCAGGGGGAACACTGAAGCTTTCTTT. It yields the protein CASSPTGRGNTEAFF.

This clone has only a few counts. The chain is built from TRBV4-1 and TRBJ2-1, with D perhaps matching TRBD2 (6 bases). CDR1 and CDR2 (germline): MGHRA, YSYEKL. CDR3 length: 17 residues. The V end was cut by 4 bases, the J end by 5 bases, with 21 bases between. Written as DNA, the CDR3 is TGCGCCAGCAGCCCCTTAGTACGAGGGAGGAGGCACAATGAGCAGTTCTTC. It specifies CASSPLVRGRRHNEQFF.

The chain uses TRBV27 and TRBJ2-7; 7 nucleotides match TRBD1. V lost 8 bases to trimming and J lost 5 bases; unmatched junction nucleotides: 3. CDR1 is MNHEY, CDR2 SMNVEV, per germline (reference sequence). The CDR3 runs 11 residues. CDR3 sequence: CASGGQHEQYF. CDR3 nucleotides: TGTGCCAGCGGGGGACAGCACGAGCAGTACTTC.

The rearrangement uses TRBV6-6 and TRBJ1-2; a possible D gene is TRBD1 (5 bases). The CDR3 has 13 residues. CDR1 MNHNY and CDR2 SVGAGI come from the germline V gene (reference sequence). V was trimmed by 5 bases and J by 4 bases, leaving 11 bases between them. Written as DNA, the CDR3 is TGTGCCAGCAGTCCCCAGGGAAGCTATGGCTACACCTTC. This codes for CASSPQGSYGYTF.

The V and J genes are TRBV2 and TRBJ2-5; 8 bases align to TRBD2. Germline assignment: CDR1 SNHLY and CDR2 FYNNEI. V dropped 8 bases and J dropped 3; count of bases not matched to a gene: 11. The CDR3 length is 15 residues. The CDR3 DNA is TGTGCCAGCCGCTTTTGGACTAGCCGTAAAGAGACCCAGTACTTC. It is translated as CASRFWTSRKETQYF.

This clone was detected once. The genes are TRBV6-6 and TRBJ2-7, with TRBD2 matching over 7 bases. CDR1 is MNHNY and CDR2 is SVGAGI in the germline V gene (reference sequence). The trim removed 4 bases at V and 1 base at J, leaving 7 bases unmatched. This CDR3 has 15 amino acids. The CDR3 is CASSSSQRGSYEQYF. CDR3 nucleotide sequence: TGTGCCAGCAGTTCTAGCCAGCGGGGTTCCTACGAGCAGTACTTC.

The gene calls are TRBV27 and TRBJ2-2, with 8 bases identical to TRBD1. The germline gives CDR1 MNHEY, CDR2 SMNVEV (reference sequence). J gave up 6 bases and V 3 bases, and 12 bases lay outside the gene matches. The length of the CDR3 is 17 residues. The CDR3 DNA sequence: TGTGCCAGCAGTTTCTCCGGACAGGGTTATTTCGCCGGGGAGCTGTTTTTT. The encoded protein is CASSFSGQGYFAGELFF.

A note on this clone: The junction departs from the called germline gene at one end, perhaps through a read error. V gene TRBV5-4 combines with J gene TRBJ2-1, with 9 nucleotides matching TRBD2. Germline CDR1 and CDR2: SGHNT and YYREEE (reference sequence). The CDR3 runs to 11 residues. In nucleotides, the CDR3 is TGTGCCAGCAGTAGCGGGAGAAGCAGGATCTTC. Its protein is CASSSGRSRIF.

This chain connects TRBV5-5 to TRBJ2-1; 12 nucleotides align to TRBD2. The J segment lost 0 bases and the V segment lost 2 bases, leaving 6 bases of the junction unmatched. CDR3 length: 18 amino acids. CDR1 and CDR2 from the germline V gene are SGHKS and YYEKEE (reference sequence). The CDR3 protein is CASSFRLAGGSSYNEQFF. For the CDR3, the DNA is TGTGCCAGCAGCTTCCGGCTAGCGGGAGGGAGCTCCTACAATGAGCAGTTCTTC.

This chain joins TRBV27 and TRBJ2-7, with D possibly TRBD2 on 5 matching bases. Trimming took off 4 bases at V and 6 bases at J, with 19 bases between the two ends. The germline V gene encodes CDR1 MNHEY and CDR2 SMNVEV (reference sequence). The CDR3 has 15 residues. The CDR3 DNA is TGTGCCAGCAGTTCCGCGGGCCCGCTGATTGGCGAGCAGTACTTC. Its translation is CASSSAGPLIGEQYF.